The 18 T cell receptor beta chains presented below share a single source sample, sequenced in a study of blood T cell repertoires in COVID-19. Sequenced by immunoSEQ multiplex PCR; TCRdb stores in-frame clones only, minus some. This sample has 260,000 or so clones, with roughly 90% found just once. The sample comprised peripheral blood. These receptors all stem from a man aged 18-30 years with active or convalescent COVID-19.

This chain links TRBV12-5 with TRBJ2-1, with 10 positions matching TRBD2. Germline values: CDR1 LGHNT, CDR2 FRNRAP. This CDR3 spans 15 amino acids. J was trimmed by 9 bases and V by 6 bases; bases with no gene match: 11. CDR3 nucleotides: TGTGCTAGTGGAAGGAGCGGGGGGGCCGGTTTTGAGCAGTTCTTC. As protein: CASGRSGGAGFEQFF. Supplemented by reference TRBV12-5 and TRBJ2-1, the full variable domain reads DARVTQTPRHKVTEMGQEVTMRCQPILGHNTVFWYRQTMMQGLELLAYFRNRAPLDDSGMPKDRFSAEMPDATLATLKIQPSEPRDSAVYFCASGRSGGAGFEQFFGPGTRLTVL.

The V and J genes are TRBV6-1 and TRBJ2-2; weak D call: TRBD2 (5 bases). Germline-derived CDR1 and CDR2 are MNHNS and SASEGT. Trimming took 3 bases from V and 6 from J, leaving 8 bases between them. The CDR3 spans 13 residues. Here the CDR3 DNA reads TGTGCCAGCAGTGAGGGCGGGTCCGGGGAGCTGTTTTTT. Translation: CASSEGGSGELFF.

Here the CDR3 DNA reads TGTGCCAGCCAACACGGGGTAAATAATTCACCCCTCCACTTT. It yields the protein CASQHGVNNSPLHF. V gene TRBV5-8 combines with J gene TRBJ1-6; D not certain. This CDR3 has 14 amino acids. Trimming cost V 7 bases and J 5 bases, with 13 bases left between them. CDR1 and CDR2 from the germline V gene are SGHTS and YDEGEE. The full variable domain, with the rest looked up from reference TRBV5-8 and TRBJ1-6, is EAGVTQSPTHLIKTRGQQATLRCSPISGHTSVYWYQQALGLGLQFLLWYDEGEERNRGNFPPRFSGRQFPNYSSELNVNALELEDSALYLCASQHGVNNSPLHFGNGTRLTVT.

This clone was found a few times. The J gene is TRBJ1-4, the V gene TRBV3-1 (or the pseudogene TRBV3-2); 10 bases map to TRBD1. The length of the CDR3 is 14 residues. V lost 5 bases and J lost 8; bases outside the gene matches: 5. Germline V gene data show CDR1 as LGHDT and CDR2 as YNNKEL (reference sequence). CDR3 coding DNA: TGTGCCAGCAGCTCGACAGGGGGCGAAGAAAAACTGTTTTTT. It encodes CASSSTGGEEKLFF.

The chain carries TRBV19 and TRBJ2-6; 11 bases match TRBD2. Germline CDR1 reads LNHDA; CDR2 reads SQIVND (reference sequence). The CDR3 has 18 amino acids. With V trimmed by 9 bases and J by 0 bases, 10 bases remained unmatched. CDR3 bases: TGTGCCAGCAAGACGGGACTAGCGGATCACTCTGGGGCCAACGTCCTGACTTTC. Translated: CASKTGLADHSGANVLTF.

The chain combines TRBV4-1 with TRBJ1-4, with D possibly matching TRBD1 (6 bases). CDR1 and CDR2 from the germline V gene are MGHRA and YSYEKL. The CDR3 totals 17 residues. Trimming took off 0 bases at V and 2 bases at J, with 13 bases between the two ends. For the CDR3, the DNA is TGCGCCAGCAGCCAAGAATCGGGGGGCCGGACTAATGAAAAACTGTTTTTT. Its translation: CASSQESGGRTNEKLFF.

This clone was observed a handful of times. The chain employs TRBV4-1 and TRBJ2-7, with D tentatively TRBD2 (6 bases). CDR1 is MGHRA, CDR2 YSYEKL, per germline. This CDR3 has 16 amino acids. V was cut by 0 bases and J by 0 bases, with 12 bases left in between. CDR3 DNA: TGCGCCAGCAGCCAAGAAGGCCGGGGGACCTCCTACGAGCAGTACTTC. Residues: CASSQEGRGTSYEQYF.

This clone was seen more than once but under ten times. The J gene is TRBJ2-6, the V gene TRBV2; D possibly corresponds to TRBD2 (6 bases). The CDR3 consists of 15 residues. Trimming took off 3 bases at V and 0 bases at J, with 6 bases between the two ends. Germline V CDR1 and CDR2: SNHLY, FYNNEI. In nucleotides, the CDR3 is TGTGCCAGCAGTGACGGGAGCTCTGGGGCCAACGTCCTGACTTTC. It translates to CASSDGSSGANVLTF.

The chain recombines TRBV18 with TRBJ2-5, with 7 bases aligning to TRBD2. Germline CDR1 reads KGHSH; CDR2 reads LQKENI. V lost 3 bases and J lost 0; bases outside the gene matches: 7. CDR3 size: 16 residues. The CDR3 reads CASSPQLALYQETQYF. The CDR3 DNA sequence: TGTGCCAGCTCACCCCAACTAGCGTTGTACCAAGAGACCCAGTACTTC.

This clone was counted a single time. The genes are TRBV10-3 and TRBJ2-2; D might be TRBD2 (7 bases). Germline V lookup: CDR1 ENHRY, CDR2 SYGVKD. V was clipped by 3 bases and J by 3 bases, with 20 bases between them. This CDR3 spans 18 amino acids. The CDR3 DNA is TGTGCCATCAGTGACGTCGGGGGGCGCGGTATCTACACCGGGGAGCTGTTTTTT. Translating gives CAISDVGGRGIYTGELFF.

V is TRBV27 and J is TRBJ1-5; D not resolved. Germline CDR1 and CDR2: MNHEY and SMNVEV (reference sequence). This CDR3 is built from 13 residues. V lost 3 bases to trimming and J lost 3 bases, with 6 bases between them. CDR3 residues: CASSFNPNQPQHF. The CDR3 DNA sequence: TGTGCCAGCAGTTTCAATCCCAATCAGCCCCAGCATTTT.

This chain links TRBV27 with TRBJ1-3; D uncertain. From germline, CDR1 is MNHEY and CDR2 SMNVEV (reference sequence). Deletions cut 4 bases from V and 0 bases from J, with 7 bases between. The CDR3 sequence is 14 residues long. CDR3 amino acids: CASSSLSSGNTIYF. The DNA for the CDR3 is TGTGCCAGCAGTTCCCTGAGCTCTGGAAACACCATATATTTT.

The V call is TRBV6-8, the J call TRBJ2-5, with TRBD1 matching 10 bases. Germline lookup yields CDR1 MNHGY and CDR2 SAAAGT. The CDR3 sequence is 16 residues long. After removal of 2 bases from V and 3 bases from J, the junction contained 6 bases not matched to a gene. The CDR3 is CASSYDPGTGEETQYF. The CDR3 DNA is TGTGCCAGCAGTTACGACCCCGGGACAGGGGAAGAGACCCAGTACTTC.

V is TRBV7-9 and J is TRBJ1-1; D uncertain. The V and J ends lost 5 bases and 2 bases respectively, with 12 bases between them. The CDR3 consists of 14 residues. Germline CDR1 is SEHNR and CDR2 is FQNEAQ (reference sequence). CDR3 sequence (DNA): TGTGCCAGCAGCCCCGTTCACTCAAACACTGAAGCTTTCTTT. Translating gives CASSPVHSNTEAFF.

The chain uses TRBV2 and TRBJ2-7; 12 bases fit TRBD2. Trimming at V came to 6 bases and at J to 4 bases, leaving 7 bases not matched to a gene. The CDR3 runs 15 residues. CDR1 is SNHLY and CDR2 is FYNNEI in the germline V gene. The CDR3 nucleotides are TGTGCCAGCAGGCCCCTAGCGGGGGGGTTGTACGAGCAGTACTTC. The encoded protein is CASRPLAGGLYEQYF.

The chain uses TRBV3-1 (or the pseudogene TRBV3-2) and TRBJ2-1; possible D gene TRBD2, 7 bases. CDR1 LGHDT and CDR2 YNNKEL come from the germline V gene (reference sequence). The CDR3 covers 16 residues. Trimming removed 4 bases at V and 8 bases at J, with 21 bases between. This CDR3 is CASSPQRGGARHEQFF. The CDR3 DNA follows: TGTGCCAGCAGCCCTCAGAGGGGGGGGGCGAGGCATGAGCAGTTCTTC.

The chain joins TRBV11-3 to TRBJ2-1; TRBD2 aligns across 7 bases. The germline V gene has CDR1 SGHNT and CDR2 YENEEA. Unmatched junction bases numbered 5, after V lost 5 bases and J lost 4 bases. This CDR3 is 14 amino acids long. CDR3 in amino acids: CASSRGGTYNEQFF. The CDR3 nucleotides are TGTGCCAGCAGCCGCGGGGGAACTTACAATGAGCAGTTCTTC.

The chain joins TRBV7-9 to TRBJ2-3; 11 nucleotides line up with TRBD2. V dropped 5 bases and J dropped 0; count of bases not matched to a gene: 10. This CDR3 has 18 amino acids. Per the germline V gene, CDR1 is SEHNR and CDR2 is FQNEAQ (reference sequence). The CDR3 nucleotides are TGTGCCAGCAGCCCGCGACTAGCGGGGAGCACTAGCACAGATACGCAGTATTTT. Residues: CASSPRLAGSTSTDTQYF.